This entry concerns a single T cell receptor beta chain. Its antigen is undetermined. The data were taken from a study of T cell responses to AZD1222 COVID-19 vaccine. The study, taken as a whole, reports: Seropositive at baseline were only a handful of AZD1222 recipients. Researchers took repertoire samples only after the peak T cell response had come.

CDR3 length: 14 amino acids. Germline values: CDR1 SGHTA, CDR2 FQGNSA. Deletions cut 4 bases from V and 0 bases from J, with 9 bases between. Sequencing used immunoSEQ multiplex PCR; TCRdb keeps in-frame clones, though not all of them. Of over 100,000 clones in the sample, about 90% were seen once. Material: peripheral blood, obtained on day 0 of AZD1222 vaccination. V is TRBV7-2 and J is TRBJ1-1; TRBD1 is a possible D gene (6 bases). This receptor was taken from an adult in good health. CDR3 residues: CASSSGQLNTEAFF. The CDR3 DNA follows: TGTGCCAGCAGCTCAGGACAGTTGAACACTGAAGCTTTCTTT.